This TCR beta chain stems from a study of blood T cells in healthy people across ages. The study, taken as a whole, reports: Donor CMV status, an unknown factor, possibly confounded changes in expanded clonotypes.

This CDR3 spans 13 amino acids. Looked up from germline, CDR1 is SGHRS and CDR2 is YFSETQ. The V end was cut by 2 bases, the J end by 3 bases, with 9 bases between. PCR was performed a second time for about 7 to 11 cycles using a sample-barcoded 5' primer and a J-beta primer mix. Researchers report that a template-switch adaptor with 12 random nucleotides tagged each cDNA molecule. From the 5' RACE reads, TCRdb called clonotypes with MiXCR, one entry per CDR3 protein. The sample contains 910,000 or so distinct CDR3 sequences, 51% of which appear only once. This clonotype has ten or more counts. Antigen unknown.

The chain recombines TRBV5-1 with TRBJ2-7; a possible D gene is TRBD2 (5 bases). The sequence was obtained from a woman aged 55-69 years in good health. The specimen was blood. The CDR3 DNA is TGCGCCAGCAGCTTAGGAGGAAACTACGAGCAGTACTTC. Amino acid sequence: CASSLGGNYEQYF.